These 5 T cell receptor beta chains were sequenced from one sample in a study of technical replicates of blood from a handful of donors (dated by TCRdb to about 2017). The protocol used for the library was the immunoSEQ multiplex PCR assay. TCRdb stores this immuneACCESS table with in-frame sequences only. Part of the clones is absent; in the studies checked, under half of the shortfall reflects unresolved V genes, and no reason is known for the rest. This sample has under 85,000 clones in its table, and approximately 93% of those were observed once. The ten largest clones add up to around 0.38% of the sample. The sequencing sample was made of T cells isolated from PBMCs. Source of these receptors: a human donor in good health.

This chain links TRBV7-9 with TRBJ1-3; the D gene is possibly TRBD1 (6 bases). Germline CDR1 is SEHNR and CDR2 is FQNEAQ (reference sequence). Deletions cut 4 bases from V and 7 bases from J, with 17 bases between. The CDR3 length is 15 residues. This CDR3 is CASSSPRQETNTIYF. As DNA, the CDR3 is TGTGCCAGCAGCTCTCCCAGACAGGAAACGAACACCATATATTTT.

This clone was observed a single time. V usage is TRBV6-5 and J usage is TRBJ2-5; possible D gene TRBD1, 6 bases. CDR3 size: 13 residues. Trimming took off 4 bases at V and 1 base at J, with 7 bases between the two ends. Germline V gene lookup returns CDR1 MNHEY and CDR2 SVGAGI. CDR3 in amino acids: CASSLDSQETQYF. In DNA, the CDR3 is TGTGCCAGCAGTTTGGACAGCCAAGAGACCCAGTACTTC.

The gene calls are TRBV6-1 and TRBJ2-5, with 8 bases lining up with TRBD1. Germline V gene sequence: CDR1 MNHNS, CDR2 SASEGT. Trimming at V came to 4 bases and at J to 2 bases, leaving 3 bases not matched to a gene. The CDR3 is made up of 14 amino acids. The chain's CDR3 is CASSATGVQETQYF. CDR3 sequence (DNA): TGTGCCAGCAGTGCGACAGGGGTTCAAGAGACCCAGTACTTC.

The CDR3 sequence is CASSYVRGASYEQYF. CDR3 in DNA: TGTGCCAGCAGCTATGTCAGGGGCGCCTCCTACGAGCAGTACTTC. This chain uses TRBV6-5 with TRBJ2-7; TRBD1 might be the D (6 bases). CDR1 is MNHEY, CDR2 SVGAGI, per germline. V was clipped by 6 bases and J by 0 bases, with 15 bases between them. This CDR3 is built from 15 residues.

The genes are TRBV30 and TRBJ1-2; 8 bases fit TRBD1. Germline CDR1 reads GTSNPN; CDR2 reads SVGIG (reference sequence). The CDR3 has 11 amino acids. V lost 8 bases to trimming and J lost 4 bases; unmatched junction nucleotides: 3. The CDR3 DNA sequence: TGTGCCCAGGGGGCTCCCTATGGCTACACCTTC. Protein: CAQGAPYGYTF.